This T cell receptor (beta chain) was identified in a study of blood T cell repertoires in COVID-19. Across the study: Sites across the United States, Italy and Spain contributed samples from acute and convalescent COVID-19. T cells, B-cell-depleted T cells, or PBMCs supplied cDNA or gDNA.

All recovered Cohort 3 donors got two negative PCRs, got clearance, or saw symptom resolution. Repertoires were generated with immunoSEQ multiplex PCR, while TCRdb's copy carries only in-frame clones and drops some. The sample shows some 300,000 clones, more than 75% of them seen only once. CDR1 MNHEY and CDR2 SVGAGI come from the germline V gene. CDR3 length: 14 residues. The V and J ends lost 2 bases and 8 bases, in that order; junction bases with no gene match: 5. V gene TRBV6-5 combines with J gene TRBJ1-2; 10 positions match TRBD1. The sample consisted of PBMCs or T cells enriched from blood (not recorded which). The sequence was collected from a woman younger than 45 who had recovered from COVID-19. Here the CDR3 DNA reads TGTGCCAGCAGTTACGACAGGGGGCTAGTAGGCTACACCTTC. Encoded protein: CASSYDRGLVGYTF.